The 9 T cell receptor beta chains below all came from one sample that was sequenced in a study of OX40 agonist ivuxolimab in advanced cancers. Library preparation employed the immunoSEQ multiplex PCR assay. What TCRdb holds here is the immuneACCESS table cut down to in-frame rearrangements. Part of the clones is not present; checked against another copy, under half of the missing clones reflect an unresolved V gene, and the others are unexplained. Here the sample has approximately 70,000 clones; 75% to 85% occur a single time. The ten most abundant clones make up roughly 0.4% of the sample. Here the sequenced sample was CD4+ or CD8+ T cells sorted from blood, taken in a trial of the OX40 agonist ivuxolimab. All receptors come from an adult with an advanced solid tumor such as melanoma, head and neck, liver or kidney cancer.

For this clone: One end of the junction fails to match germline, which may point to a read error. The chain has TRBV6-5 and TRBJ1-1, with TRBD1 matching 8 bases. Per germline, CDR1 MNHEY and CDR2 SVGAGI. CDR3 size: 14 residues. Here the CDR3 reads CASSRQGMNAEAFF. CDR3 coding DNA: TGTGCCAGCAGTCGACAGGGGATGAACGCTGAAGCTTTCTTT.

In DNA form, the CDR3 reads TGTGCCAGCAGCCAACCCTTGGGGGGTAGCGGGTTCACAGATACGCAGTATTTT. Translated: CASSQPLGGSGFTDTQYF. This chain uses TRBV28 with TRBJ2-3; 7 nucleotides line up with TRBD2. This CDR3 has 18 residues. Trimming cost V 6 bases and J 2 bases; bases outside gene matches: 17. Germline V gives CDR1 MDHEN, CDR2 SYDVKM.

This clone was found a few times. The chain carries TRBV7-9 and TRBJ2-3; unclear D gene. Deletions cut 1 base from V and 7 bases from J, with 12 bases between. The germline CDR1 and CDR2 sequences are SEHNR and FQNEAQ (reference sequence). This CDR3 has 14 amino acids. CDR3 amino acids: CASSLGGPRYTQYF. In DNA form, the CDR3 reads TGTGCCAGCAGCTTAGGAGGACCGCGGTATACGCAGTATTTT.

The chain uses TRBV28 and TRBJ1-5; 9 nucleotides line up with TRBD1. There are 14 residues in the CDR3. The trim removed 8 bases at V and 6 bases at J, leaving 8 bases unmatched. Germline CDR1 is MDHEN and CDR2 is SYDVKM. This CDR3 reads CASCPGQGFQPQHF. Here the CDR3 DNA reads TGTGCCAGCTGCCCGGGACAGGGTTTTCAGCCCCAGCATTTT.

This chain connects TRBV28 to TRBJ2-7, with a possible D match to TRBD1 (5 bases). The CDR3 runs to 14 residues. From germline, CDR1 is MDHEN and CDR2 SYDVKM. With 11 bases removed from V and 5 bases from J, the gap between germline ends came to 22 bases. The CDR3 bases are TGTGCCTGCAACCCTTGGGGCAGGGAACACGAGCAGTACTTC. Amino acids: CACNPWGREHEQYF.

V is TRBV2 and J is TRBJ1-1; 10 bases align to TRBD1. Trimming removed 7 bases from V and 4 bases from J; junction bases left unmatched: 6. Germline V gives CDR1 SNHLY, CDR2 FYNNEI. The CDR3 is 14 amino acids. CDR3 region: CASIRQGAGTEAFF. The CDR3 nucleotides read TGTGCCAGCATCAGACAGGGGGCGGGCACTGAAGCTTTCTTT.

The CDR3 loop is CASRAGRGYEQYV. CDR3 in DNA: TGTGCCAGCAGGGCGGGGCGAGGTTACGAGCAGTACGTC. The rearrangement joins TRBV7-8 to TRBJ2-7, with a possible D match to TRBD2 (6 bases). The CDR3 sequence is 13 residues long. CDR1 is SGHVS, CDR2 FQNEAQ, per germline. Deletions cut 6 bases from V and 4 bases from J, with 13 bases between.

The chain combines TRBV28 with TRBJ2-1; 9 bases are shared with TRBD2. V lost 1 base and J lost 15; bases outside the gene matches: 4. The CDR3 runs to 12 residues. Germline CDR1 and CDR2: MDHEN and SYDVKM. CDR3 DNA sequence: TGTGCCAGCAGTTTATTTAGCGGGAGACGGTTCTTC. Encoded protein: CASSLFSGRRFF.

This rearrangement joins TRBV7-9 to TRBJ1-2; D perhaps matches TRBD1 (6 bases). CDR1 SEHNR and CDR2 FQNEAQ come from the germline V gene (reference sequence). There are 14 residues in the CDR3. Trimming left V 0 bases short and J 7 bases short, with 12 bases between. This CDR3 reads CASSLAMGGPGYTF. The CDR3 DNA is TGTGCCAGCAGCTTAGCGATGGGGGGGCCTGGCTACACCTTC.